Listed here is a single T cell receptor (beta chain). Germline-derived CDR1 and CDR2 are SQVTM and ANQGSEA. CDR3 length: 15 residues. V gave up 3 bases and J gave up 1 base; unmatched junction bases: 7. These data come from a study of T cell changes during pregnancy in multiple sclerosis. Clones were read by immunoSEQ multiplex PCR, and TCRdb kept only the in-frame ones, dropping some. The sample records about 39,000 clones, around 92% being singletons. The TCR comes from a female donor with multiple sclerosis, enrolled in a pregnancy study. Here the sequenced sample was CD4+ T cells from peripheral blood mononuclear cells, taken after pregnancy. The chain couples TRBV29-1 to TRBJ1-1; 8 nucleotides align to TRBD1. In DNA, the CDR3 is TGCAGCGTTGACGGGTCAGGGGGCCAGAACACTGAAGCTTTCTTT. Its translation: CSVDGSGGQNTEAFF. Full variable domain (outside the CDR3, taken from reference TRBV29-1 and TRBJ1-1): SAVISQKPSRDICQRGTSLTIQCQVDSQVTMMFWYRQQPGQSLTLIATANQGSEATYESGFVIDKFPISRPNLTFSTLTVSNMSPEDSSIYLCSVDGSGGQNTEAFFGQGTRLTVV.